The clone carrying this T cell receptor beta chain was detected once. This CDR3 spans 15 amino acids. From germline, CDR1 is SEHNR and CDR2 FQNEAQ (reference sequence). Germline trimming cut 4 bases from V and 6 bases from J; bases unmatched to any gene: 10. Each patient presented with locally advanced or metastatic urothelial carcinoma. Samples spanned pretreatment and treatment, with 1 to 8 time points per patient. This sample stems from a study of PD-L1 blockade in urothelial cancer. In the study overall: About 90% of the 29 patients were males with bladder-origin urothelial cancer. Timepoints chosen for blood analysis were 3 weeks (second dose) and 6 weeks after treatment start.

Only in-frame clones appear in the TCRdb table, and some are missing; sequencing was by immunoSEQ multiplex PCR. The table shows about 100,000 clones, with roughly nine tenths occurring only once. This clonotype was sampled from a woman older than 75 with urothelial cancer. This chain uses TRBV7-9 with TRBJ2-7, with 9 bases identical to TRBD1. The specimen was PBMCs, collected around atezolizumab (anti-PD-L1) treatment. The CDR3 DNA is TGTGCCAGCAGCTCCGCGTGGACAGGGGTAGTCGAGCAGTACTTC. It translates to CASSSAWTGVVEQYF.